This T cell receptor beta chain was observed in a study of cytomegalovirus exposure and HLA in healthy donors. The study's findings and limits: The study had only CMV serostatus as immune exposure information. Later findings reportedly placed an Asian-associated ancestry cluster below the approximately 670-donor mean for N-insertions. TRBV6-2, TRBV6-3 and some other V segments were unresolvable in 87-base-pair reads.

Researchers ran the PCR with 60 Vbeta and 13 Jbeta primers. Produced via immunoSEQ multiplex PCR; TCRdb's table is partial and in-frame only. The sample has about 190,000 clones; approximately 80% are singletons. CDR1 is SGDLS, CDR2 YYNGEE, per germline. The V and J ends lost 0 bases and 8 bases respectively, with 12 bases between them. The CDR3 loop spans 14 amino acids. On this clone itself: The antigen is not known.

This clonotype was sampled from a woman aged 18-29 years in good health and CMV-seropositive. The sequencing input was PBMCs. The chain uses TRBV9 and TRBJ2-1; D is undetermined. This chain's CDR3 is CASSVATLRDEQFF. The CDR3 DNA sequence: TGTGCCAGCAGCGTAGCTACCCTACGGGATGAGCAGTTCTTC.